This TCR beta chain was captured by sequencing in a study of cytomegalovirus exposure and HLA in healthy donors (dated by TCRdb to the late 2010s). Some background on the complete study: In an earlier analysis of roughly 590 of the donors, 250 to 350 Gb of sequence data and some 120 million unique TCR beta sequences from 150 million to 200 million T cells were reported. To predict cytomegalovirus infection status, the study brought together high-throughput TCR immunosequencing, statistical association of individual TCRs with disease status, and machine learning. Both class I and class II loci were covered by HLA typing, at four-digit resolution. To study patterns of TCR occurrence, a later analysis re-analyzed previously published TCR beta repertoires from under 750 donors and added high-resolution HLA genotyping. The aim of the study was to test whether cataloging public T cell receptors could identify signatures of past pathogen exposure. Using immunosequencing, the study profiled T cell repertoires from approximately 700 subjects and related those repertoires to cytomegalovirus serostatus. All discovery cohort repertoires had been generated on a single sequencing platform. Donor age, sex, ethnicity and CMV serostatus were compiled alongside the repertoire data. On average, around 230,000 unique TCR beta nucleotide sequences were sequenced per donor among 398 genotyped donors of the cohort, with roughly 19% of those sequences being non-productive. A handful of DR-DQ haplotypes were handled as single units for association and clustering because linkage in the cohort was strong. A later genetic analysis used genome-wide SNP genotypes for about 60% of the roughly 670 donors, treating that subset as a discovery cohort. The number of donors typed differed by locus, with roughly 629-640 for A, B, C, DRB1 and DQB1, more than 500 for DQA1, over 600 for DPA1, and some 450 for DPB1. The genetic ancestry cluster associated with self-reported Caucasian donors included about 81% of the roughly 400 genotyped donors. About 330 gigabases of sequencing data and tens of millions of unique TCR sequences made up an early release that covered around 640 HLA-typed donors. In the later analysis, no new phenotypic data were used to find candidate immune exposures; instead, reliance was placed on TCR beta sequences and their occurrence across donors. Besides the first cohort of around 700 subjects, a separate validation cohort made up of 120 different subjects was used. An earlier analysis of 450 to 750 of the donors used high-throughput TCR beta sequencing to judge whether each TCR beta V gene segment behaved as functional or pseudogenic. Summary of the overall study and its limitations: A further reported finding was that TCR beta sequences accurately predicted the HLA-A and HLA-B alleles for most subjects in the first cohort. In a later analysis, most CMV-associated TCR beta chains were found to appear HLA-restricted, with HLA associations seemingly driven largely by CMV exposure. Because HLA typing was missing for some donors at each locus, association tests included only the typed subset. A later genetic analysis associated a missense DCLRE1C variant with V-gene and J-gene trimming of TCR beta chains, and an independent cohort replicated the association. Immune exposure information for the cohort was limited to CMV serostatus. The classifier was reported to diagnose cytomegalovirus status with high specificity and sensitivity in both the original cohort and the validation cohort. The cohort was sequenced for TCR beta chains only, and without alpha or paired-chain data the features that could be detected were limited. In a later analysis, the rate of TCR association differed among HLA loci, with DRB1 alleles having the most associated TCRs and HLA-C alleles having the fewest. According to the authors, the approach could potentially be generalized to other disease states and immunological phenotypes. Because counts were too low, around 18 rarely observed V segments, including chromosome 9 orphons, were left out of the earlier analysis of some 640 of the donors. In a later analysis, HLA-associated TCR beta chains were found to be more clonally expanded and to have lower generation probabilities than equally common non-associated chains. When HLA alleles, especially DR and DQ, strongly co-occurred, TCR associations were difficult to assign to individual alleles. In an earlier analysis of around 600 of the donors, most TCR beta V segments were observed in productive rearrangements about 90% or about 30% of the time, broadly matching IMGT annotations. Three of the identified cytomegalovirus-associated TCR beta chains were confirmed in vitro to be specific for cytomegalovirus antigens. Across donors, most TCR sequences were observed very rarely, whereas some public TCRs were present in many individuals. The study listed approximately 160 TCR beta chains as associated with cytomegalovirus. Some IMGT-functional V segments, including TRBV6-2 and TRBV6-3, could not be told apart with the 87-base-pair reads, so those segments were excluded. Correlated functional status among segregating V segments might be attributable to linkage disequilibrium, but an unknown experimental factor could not be ruled out. The presence/absence analyses assumed that sequencing depth was roughly uniform across donors, and that assumption may not be true. In a later analysis, several top co-occurrence clusters were reported to appear linked to parvovirus B19, influenza, CMV and Epstein-Barr virus. The sequencing pipeline was judged likely to have produced a cluster of highly shared sequence variants as a technical artifact. In a later genetic analysis, fewer N-insertions in productive TCRs were reported among donors in an Asian-associated ancestry cluster than the roughly 700-donor mean. At a false discovery rate of 0.05, a later analysis linked fewer than 20,000 TCR beta sequences to specific HLA alleles.

The cohort consisted of 666 healthy bone marrow donors. At the time of sampling, every cohort member was nominally healthy, though immune exposures that went unrecorded were likely present. The donor tested CMV seropositive and was one of the 289 seropositive cohort members. Each donor provided a peripheral blood sample, and peripheral blood mononuclear cells were used for TCR beta sequencing. The Qiagen DNeasy Blood Extraction Kit was used to extract genomic DNA from the blood cell samples. Between the V and J ends, shortened by 5 bases and 3 bases respectively, the junction contains 11 bases. CDR1 SGHAT and CDR2 FQNNGV are derived from the germline V gene. Including cysteine and phenylalanine, the CDR3 has 13 amino acids. Of the read, only the CDR3 DNA is kept; its 39 bases are in frame from base 1. To note about this clone: The target of this receptor is not known. No base quality values were provided; no much bigger clone lies one nucleotide off.

Receptor libraries were prepared by the immunoSEQ multiplex PCR assay. A mixture of 60 forward primers for TCR Vbeta segments and 13 reverse primers for TCR Jbeta segments was used in the multiplex PCR. The CDR3 region of rearranged TCR beta genes was amplified from genomic DNA with a multiplex PCR assay. On the Illumina HiSeq System, the amplified TCR beta libraries were sequenced as 87-base-pair reads. As for the original processing: In a later analysis, 80 million or so unique TCR beta chains were counted across the roughly 610 repertoires, and roughly 11 million of these chains were shared by at least two donors. To remove PCR and sequencing errors, raw reads were error-corrected and collapsed into unique sequences using a nearest-neighbor algorithm that merged closely related sequences. CDR3 sequences were aligned to IMGT reference sequences to assign V, D and J gene segments. For a sequence to be retained, at least a six-nucleotide match to both a V gene segment and a J gene segment was required. Rearrangements were called productive when the CDR3 lacked stop codons and stayed in frame with V and J; all others were non-productive. CDR3 was defined by IMGT convention, running from the second conserved V-encoded cysteine to the conserved J-encoded phenylalanine. In an earlier analysis of some 550 of the donors, sequences lacking an unambiguous match to a single V gene segment were excluded. In an earlier analysis of about 590 of the donors, a V segment was called functional when productive rearrangements were above 56.7%, and segregating when the standard deviation between donors exceeded 5%. A statistical classification framework was developed to diagnose cytomegalovirus status using the catalog of TCR beta chain sequences. V and J gene assignment, in a later analysis, came from comparing TCR nucleotide sequences with IMGT/GENE-DB human TR gene sequences. Using the TCRdist pipeline, a later analysis assigned CDR3 sequences along with most-parsimonious VDJ recombination scenarios. In a later analysis, every TCR beta chain was defined by the combination of its CDR3 amino acid sequence and its V-gene family, and reads without a unique V-gene family were dropped. To address suspected cross-contamination and a sequencing artifact, a later analysis removed 550 to 750 highly shared, low-generation-probability nucleotide sequences. In a later analysis, a clonal expansion index was calculated for each public chain from normalized within-repertoire ranks of inferred template counts. In a later analysis, generation probabilities were computed using a VDJ recombination model fitted to out-of-frame rearrangements, and the results were checked against IGoR. Hypergeometric tests were used in a later analysis to score TCR-TCR, TCR-HLA and TCR-CMV co-occurrence, with a repertoire-size bias correction applied to the TCR pairs. A later analysis estimated false discovery rates by permuting HLA or CMV assignments 20 times. In a later analysis, co-occurring TCRs were grouped using DBSCAN, with TCRdist sequence similarity added in when clustering inside HLA-allele-positive subsets. Repertoires with fewer than 30,000 or more than 120,000 public chains were left out of co-occurrence clustering, as were about 5 repertoires with anomalous nucleotide sharing. What TCRdb holds here is the immuneACCESS table cut down to in-frame rearrangements. Part of the clones is not present; checked against another copy, under half of the missing clones reflect an unresolved V gene, and the others are unexplained. That table furnishes V, J and clone size, whereas the DNA furnished D and trimming. Counted in this sample were roughly 150,000 clones; 70% to 80% of them appeared once. Approximately 2.1% of the sample is held by the ten biggest clonotypes.

Sequencing used PBMCs. The TCR sequence derives from a man aged 50-59 years in good health and CMV-seropositive. In this chain, TRBV11-2 is recombined with TRBJ2-7; a tentative D call is TRBD2 (5 bases match). The base sequence is TGTGCCAGCAGCGGCCGGGGAATCTACGAGCAGTACTTC. Its amino acids are CASSGRGIYEQYF.